The clone carrying this T cell receptor (beta chain) was seen a few times. Its antigen is not identified. The sample comes from a study of cytomegalovirus exposure and HLA in healthy donors. Overall study context: Per a later analysis, the roughly 670 first-cohort and 120 or so validation repertoires shared one platform.

Trimming removed 0 bases from V and 10 bases from J; junction bases left unmatched: 14. Germline V gene sequence: CDR1 MNHNS, CDR2 SASEGT. CDR3 length: 17 amino acids. Here immunoSEQ multiplex PCR was the method, and the copy in TCRdb shows in-frame clones only, minus some. The data show roughly 150,000 clones, roughly 80% seen once. Study conclusions and caveats: The study designated 150 or so TCR beta chains cytomegalovirus-associated. Reports showed the classifier diagnosing cytomegalovirus status with high specificity and sensitivity. In vitro confirmation showed three CMV-associated chains to be CMV antigen specific.

The TCR originated in a man aged 30 to 39 in good health and CMV-seropositive. The V and J genes are TRBV6-1 and TRBJ2-1; 8 bases align to TRBD2. The sample taken for sequencing was PBMCs. The CDR3, as DNA: TGTGCCAGCAGTGAAGCGTATGGTAGCGGGACTTCCGACGAGCAGTTCTTC. As protein: CASSEAYGSGTSDEQFF.